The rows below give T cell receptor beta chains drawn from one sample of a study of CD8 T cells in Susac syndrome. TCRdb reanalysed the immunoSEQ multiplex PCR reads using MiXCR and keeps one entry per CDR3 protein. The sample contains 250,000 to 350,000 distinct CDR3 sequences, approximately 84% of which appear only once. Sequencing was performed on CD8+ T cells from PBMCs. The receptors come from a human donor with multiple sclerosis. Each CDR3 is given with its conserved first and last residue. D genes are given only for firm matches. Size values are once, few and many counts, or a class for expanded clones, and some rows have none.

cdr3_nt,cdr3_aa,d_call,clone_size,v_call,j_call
TGCGCCAGCAGCCAAGACAGGAACACTGAAGCTTTCTTT,CASSQDRNTEAFF,-,-,TRBV4-1,TRBJ1-1
TGTGCCAGCAGTCGGAACGGGGAGCAGTACTTC,CASSRNGEQYF,-,-,TRBV27,TRBJ2-7
TGTGCCAGCCGGAGGGGACCCACTGAAGCTTTCTTT,CASRRGPTEAFF,-,-,TRBV5-6,TRBJ1-1
TGTGCCAGCAGCGTAGACAGGGAATACGAGCAGTACTTC,CASSVDREYEQYF,-,-,TRBV9,TRBJ2-7
TGTGCCTGGAGTGTGGACGGCCCCTACGAGCAGTACTTC,CAWSVDGPYEQYF,-,once,TRBV30,TRBJ2-7
TGTGCCAGCAGTGAAATGGACTTCAACACCGGGGAGCTGTTTTTT,CASSEMDFNTGELFF,-,-,TRBV2,TRBJ2-2
TGTGCCAGCAGTTTGGGACAGCAATACTATGGCTACACCTTC,CASSLGQQYYGYTF,TRBD1,-,TRBV28,TRBJ1-2
TGTGCCAGCAGTAGGACGGAGGGTTATAGCGAGCAGTACTTC,CASSRTEGYSEQYF,-,-,TRBV28,TRBJ2-7
TGTGCCACCAGCGCCGACGAAACGCGGACTGATACCTCTAGCACAGATACGCAGTATTTT,CATSADETRTDTSSTDTQYF,-,-,TRBV15,TRBJ2-3
TGTGCCAGCAGTGACGATCGCTGGAGCAATCAGCCCCAGCATTTT,CASSDDRWSNQPQHF,-,-,TRBV2,TRBJ1-5
TGTGCCAGCAGTCCCGGACAGGACTCCACCGGGGAGCTGTTTTTT,CASSPGQDSTGELFF,TRBD1,-,TRBV28,TRBJ2-2
TGTGCCAGCAGCTTAGAAGGCAGGGATACTGAAGCTTTCTTT,CASSLEGRDTEAFF,-,few,TRBV7-6,TRBJ1-1
TGTGCCAGCAGCCGCACAGGGTCGGAGCAGTTCTTC,CASSRTGSEQFF,-,-,TRBV9,TRBJ2-1
TGTGCCAGCAGTGGGGACTTTTACAATGAGCAGTTCTTC,CASSGDFYNEQFF,-,-,TRBV27,TRBJ2-1
TGTGCCAGCAGCTTGTTTTCTAGCGGGAGGGCTGTTGAGCAGTTCTTC,CASSLFSSGRAVEQFF,TRBD2,-,TRBV11-2,TRBJ2-1
TGTGCCAGCAGTTTGGGAACAGCAGGTGACGAGCAGTTCTTC,CASSLGTAGDEQFF,-,-,TRBV28,TRBJ2-1
TGTGCCTGGAGTGCCCGGACAGGGGCGACCTACGAGCAGTACTTC,CAWSARTGATYEQYF,TRBD1,-,TRBV30,TRBJ2-7
TGTGCCATCAGTGAGTCCGGGGGGAACACTGAAGCTTTCTTT,CAISESGGNTEAFF,-,-,TRBV10-3,TRBJ1-1
TGTGCCAGTAGTAGCGGGGCTTACTCTGGAAACACCATATATTTT,CASSSGAYSGNTIYF,-,-,TRBV19,TRBJ1-3
TGTGCCAGCAGTGAAGGGCCGGCTTTCTTT,CASSEGPAFF,-,-,TRBV25-1,TRBJ1-1
TGTGCCAGCAGCTTAGATGTCAGCACAGATACGCAGTATTTT,CASSLDVSTDTQYF,-,-,TRBV11-2,TRBJ2-3
TGCAGCGTTGAAGGGGGGTTCTGGACCAACAATGAGCAGTTCTTC,CSVEGGFWTNNEQFF,-,once,TRBV29-1,TRBJ2-1
TGTGCCAGTAGTCCCGCCCCTGGGGCCAACGTCCTGACTTTC,CASSPAPGANVLTF,-,few,TRBV19,TRBJ2-6
TGCAGCGTTGGGGAGAGGAGGAACACTGAAGCTTTCTTT,CSVGERRNTEAFF,-,-,TRBV29-1,TRBJ1-1
TGTGCCAGCAGTGCCCTTAGACAGGGGGCACAAGAGACCCAGTACTTC,CASSALRQGAQETQYF,TRBD1,once,TRBV6-1,TRBJ2-5
TGTGCCAGCAGCCCTAGACAGGGACCGAAGTACACTGAAGCTTTCTTT,CASSPRQGPKYTEAFF,TRBD1,-,TRBV28,TRBJ1-1
TGTGCCAGCAGTTTTACTGGAAACGAGCAGTACTTC,CASSFTGNEQYF,-,-,TRBV12-3/TRBV12-4,TRBJ2-7
TGCGCCAGCAGCCCAGGGACTAGCGGGAGAACCGGGGAGCTGTTTTTT,CASSPGTSGRTGELFF,TRBD2,-,TRBV5-1,TRBJ2-2
TGTGCCATCGGGCCTCCGGAGACCCAGTACTTC,CAIGPPETQYF,-,few,TRBV10-3,TRBJ2-5
TGTGCCAGCAGCCCCGCGATCGGGACAGAGTCCTACGAGCAGTACTTC,CASSPAIGTESYEQYF,TRBD1,-,TRBV7-9,TRBJ2-7
TGCGCCAGCAGCCTTTCAGACGGCGGGCCTTACGAGCAGTACTTC,CASSLSDGGPYEQYF,-,-,TRBV4-1,TRBJ2-7
TGTGCCAGCTGGGGACTAGCCCCCTACAATGAGCAGTTCTTC,CASWGLAPYNEQFF,TRBD2,-,TRBV27,TRBJ2-1
TGTGCCAGCAGCCTAAGGAGGCCTACAGATACGCAGTATTTT,CASSLRRPTDTQYF,-,once,TRBV7-3,TRBJ2-3
TGCGCCAGCAGCTTGGTCCTAGCCTTTGGGGGCGCGGAGCGGAACACTGAAGCTTTCTTT,CASSLVLAFGGAERNTEAFF,-,-,TRBV5-1,TRBJ1-1
TGTGCCAGCAGCCAAGAGAGGAGCGGGAGAGAGACCCAGTACTTC,CASSQERSGRETQYF,TRBD2,-,TRBV3-1,TRBJ2-5
TGTGCCATCAGTGAGTCGGGGGGTTCGAAAGATACGCAGTATTTT,CAISESGGSKDTQYF,-,-,TRBV10-3,TRBJ2-3
TGTGCCAGCAGCTTAGTTGGCGGGAGGGAAAAGGACATTCAGTACTTC,CASSLVGGREKDIQYF,TRBD2,-,TRBV7-9,TRBJ2-4
TGTGCCACCAGTGATTTATCAGGTAGCGGGAGCTACGAGCAGTACTTC,CATSDLSGSGSYEQYF,TRBD2,once,TRBV24-1,TRBJ2-7
TGTGCCAGCAGTAAGATTCGCCCAGGTATCTCCTATAATTCACCCCTTCACTTT,CASSKIRPGISYNSPLHF,-,few,TRBV28,TRBJ1-6
TGTGCCAGCAGTGAATTTGGGGGGAGCGAGCAGTACTTC,CASSEFGGSEQYF,-,-,TRBV25-1,TRBJ2-7
TGTGCCAGCAGCCCCGAAGGGACCCCCGGGGAGCTGTTTTTT,CASSPEGTPGELFF,-,-,TRBV27,TRBJ2-2
TGTGCCAGCAGTTACGAGACAGGGGGCGGAAATGAGCAGTTCTTC,CASSYETGGGNEQFF,TRBD1,-,TRBV6-5,TRBJ2-1
TGTGCCAGCAACCCAGGACTAGGAATCTACGAGCAGTACTTC,CASNPGLGIYEQYF,TRBD2,-,TRBV6-1,TRBJ2-7
TGTGCCAGCAGGGGGACCGAGAACACTGAAGCTTTCTTT,CASRGTENTEAFF,-,-,TRBV12-3/TRBV12-4,TRBJ1-1
TGTGCCAGCAGCTTAGACGGGGGCCCCTCCTACAATGAGCAGTTCTTC,CASSLDGGPSYNEQFF,-,-,TRBV7-9,TRBJ2-1